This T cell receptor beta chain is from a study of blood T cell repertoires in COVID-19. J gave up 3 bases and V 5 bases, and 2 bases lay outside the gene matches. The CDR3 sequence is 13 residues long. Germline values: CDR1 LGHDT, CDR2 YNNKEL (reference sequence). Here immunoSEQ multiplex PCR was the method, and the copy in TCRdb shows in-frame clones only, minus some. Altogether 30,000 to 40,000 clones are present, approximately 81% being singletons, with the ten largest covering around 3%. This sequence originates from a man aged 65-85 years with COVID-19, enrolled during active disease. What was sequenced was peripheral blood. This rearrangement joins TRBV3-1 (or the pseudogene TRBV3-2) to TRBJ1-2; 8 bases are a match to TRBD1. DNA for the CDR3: TGTGCCAGCAGCTCAGGGGGCGACTATGGCTACACCTTC. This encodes CASSSGGDYGYTF.